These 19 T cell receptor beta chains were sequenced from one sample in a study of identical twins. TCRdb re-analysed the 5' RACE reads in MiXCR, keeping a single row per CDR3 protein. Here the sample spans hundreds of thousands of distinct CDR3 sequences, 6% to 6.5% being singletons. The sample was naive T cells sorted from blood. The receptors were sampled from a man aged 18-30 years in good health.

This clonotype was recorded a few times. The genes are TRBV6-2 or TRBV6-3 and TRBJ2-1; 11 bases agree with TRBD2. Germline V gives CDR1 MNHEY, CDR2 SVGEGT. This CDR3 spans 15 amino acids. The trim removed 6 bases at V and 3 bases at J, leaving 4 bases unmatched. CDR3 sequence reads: CASRPGLADYNEQFF. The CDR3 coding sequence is TGTGCCAGCAGACCGGGACTAGCGGACTACAATGAGCAGTTCTTC.

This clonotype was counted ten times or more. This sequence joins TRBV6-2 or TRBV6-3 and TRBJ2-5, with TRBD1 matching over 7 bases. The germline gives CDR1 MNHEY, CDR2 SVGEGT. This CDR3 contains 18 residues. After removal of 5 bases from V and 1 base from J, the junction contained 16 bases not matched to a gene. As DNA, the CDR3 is TGTGCCAGCAGTAACAAGCTTTGGGACAGCACAGTCCAAGAGACCCAGTACTTC. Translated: CASSNKLWDSTVQETQYF.

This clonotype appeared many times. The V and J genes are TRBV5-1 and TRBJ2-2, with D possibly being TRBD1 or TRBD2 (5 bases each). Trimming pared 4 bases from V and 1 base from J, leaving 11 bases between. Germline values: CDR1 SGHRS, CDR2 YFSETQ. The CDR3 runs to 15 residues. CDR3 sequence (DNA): TGCGCCAGCAGCAGGCCAGGGAGGAACACCGGGGAGCTGTTTTTT. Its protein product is CASSRPGRNTGELFF.

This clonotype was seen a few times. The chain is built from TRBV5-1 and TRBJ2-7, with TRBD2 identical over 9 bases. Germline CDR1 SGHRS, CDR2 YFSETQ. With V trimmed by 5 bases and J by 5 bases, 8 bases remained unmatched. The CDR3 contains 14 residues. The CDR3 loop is CASSLREGPDEQYF. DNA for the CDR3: TGCGCCAGCAGTTTGCGGGAGGGCCCCGACGAGCAGTACTTC.

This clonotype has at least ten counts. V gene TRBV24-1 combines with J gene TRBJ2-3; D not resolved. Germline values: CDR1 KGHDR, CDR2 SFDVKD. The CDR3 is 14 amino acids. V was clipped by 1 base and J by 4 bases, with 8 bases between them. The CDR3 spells CATSDLGVSDTQYF. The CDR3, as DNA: TGTGCCACCAGTGATTTAGGAGTGTCAGATACGCAGTATTTT.

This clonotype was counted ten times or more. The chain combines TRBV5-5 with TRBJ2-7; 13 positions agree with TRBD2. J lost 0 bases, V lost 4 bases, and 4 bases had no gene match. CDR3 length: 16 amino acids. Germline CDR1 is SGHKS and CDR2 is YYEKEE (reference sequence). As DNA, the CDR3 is TGTGCCAGCAGCGTGGGACTAGCGGGAAGCTCCTACGAGCAGTACGTC. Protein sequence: CASSVGLAGSSYEQYV.

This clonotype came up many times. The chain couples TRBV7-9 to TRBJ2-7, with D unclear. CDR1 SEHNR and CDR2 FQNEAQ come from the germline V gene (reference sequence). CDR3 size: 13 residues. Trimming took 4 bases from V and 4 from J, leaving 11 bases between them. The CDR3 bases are TGTGCCAGCAGCTCCCCCTCGGAATACGAGCAGTACGTC. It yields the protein CASSSPSEYEQYV.

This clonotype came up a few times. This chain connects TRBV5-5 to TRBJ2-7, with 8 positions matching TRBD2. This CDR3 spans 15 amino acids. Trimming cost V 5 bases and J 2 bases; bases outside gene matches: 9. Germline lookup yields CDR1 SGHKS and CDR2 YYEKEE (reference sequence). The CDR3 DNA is TGTGCCAGCAGTTATACCAGCGGGAGAGCCTACGAGCAGTACTTC. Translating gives CASSYTSGRAYEQYF.

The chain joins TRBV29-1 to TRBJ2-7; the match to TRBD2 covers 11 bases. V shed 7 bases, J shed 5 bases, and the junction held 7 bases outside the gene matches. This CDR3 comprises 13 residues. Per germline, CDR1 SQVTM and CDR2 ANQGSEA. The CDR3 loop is CSASLLAGDEQYF. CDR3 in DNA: TGCAGCGCATCTTTACTAGCGGGAGACGAGCAGTACTTC.

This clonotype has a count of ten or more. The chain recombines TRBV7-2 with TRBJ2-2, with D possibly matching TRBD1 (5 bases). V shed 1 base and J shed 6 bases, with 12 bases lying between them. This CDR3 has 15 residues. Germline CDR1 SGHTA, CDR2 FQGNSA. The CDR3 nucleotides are TGTGCCAGCAGCTTAGGCAGGGTTCTAGCCGGGGAGCTGTTTTTT. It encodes CASSLGRVLAGELFF.

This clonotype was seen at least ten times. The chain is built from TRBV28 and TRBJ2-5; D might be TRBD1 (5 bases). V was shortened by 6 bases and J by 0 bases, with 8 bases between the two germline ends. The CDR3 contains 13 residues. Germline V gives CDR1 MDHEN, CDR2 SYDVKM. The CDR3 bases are TGTGCCAGCAGGTCGGACAACCAAGAGACCCAGTACTTC. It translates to CASRSDNQETQYF.

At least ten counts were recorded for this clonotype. The CDR3: CSARSGRANEQFF. The CDR3 nucleotides read TGCAGTGCTAGGAGCGGGAGGGCCAATGAGCAGTTCTTC. V is TRBV20-1 and J is TRBJ2-1; 10 nucleotides agree with TRBD2. Trimming took 3 bases from V and 6 from J; bases not matched to a gene: 2. This CDR3 region has 13 residues. Looked up from germline, CDR1 is DFQATT and CDR2 is SNEGSKA (reference sequence).

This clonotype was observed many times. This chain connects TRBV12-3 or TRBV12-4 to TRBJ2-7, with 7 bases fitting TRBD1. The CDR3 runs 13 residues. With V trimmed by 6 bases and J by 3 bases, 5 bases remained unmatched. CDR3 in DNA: TGTGCCAGCAGGAGGACAGGCGTCTACGAGCAGTACTTC. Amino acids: CASRRTGVYEQYF.

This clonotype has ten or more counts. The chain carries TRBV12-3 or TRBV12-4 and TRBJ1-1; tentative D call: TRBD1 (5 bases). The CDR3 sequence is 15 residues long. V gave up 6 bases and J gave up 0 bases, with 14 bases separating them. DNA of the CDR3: TGTGCCAGCAGACCCCCCGGGACGGTGAACACTGAAGCTTTCTTT. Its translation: CASRPPGTVNTEAFF.

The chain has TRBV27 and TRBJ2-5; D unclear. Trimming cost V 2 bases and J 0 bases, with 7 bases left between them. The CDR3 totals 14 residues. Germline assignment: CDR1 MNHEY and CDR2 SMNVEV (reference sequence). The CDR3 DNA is TGTGCCAGCAGTTTAAATCAGTACCAAGAGACCCAGTACTTC. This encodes CASSLNQYQETQYF.

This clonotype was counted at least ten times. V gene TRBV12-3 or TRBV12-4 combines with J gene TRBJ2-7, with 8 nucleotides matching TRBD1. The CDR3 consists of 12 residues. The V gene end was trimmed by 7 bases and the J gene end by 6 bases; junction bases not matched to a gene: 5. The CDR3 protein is CASTFGQGEQYF. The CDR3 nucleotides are TGTGCCAGCACCTTCGGACAGGGCGAGCAGTACTTC.

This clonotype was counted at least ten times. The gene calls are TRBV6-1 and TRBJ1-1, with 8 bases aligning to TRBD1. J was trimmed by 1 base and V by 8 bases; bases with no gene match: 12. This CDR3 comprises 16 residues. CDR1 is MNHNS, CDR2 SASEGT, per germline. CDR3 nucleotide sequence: TGTGCCAGCGAACCCTCCTCGGGACAGGCGAACACTGAAGCTTTCTTT. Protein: CASEPSSGQANTEAFF.

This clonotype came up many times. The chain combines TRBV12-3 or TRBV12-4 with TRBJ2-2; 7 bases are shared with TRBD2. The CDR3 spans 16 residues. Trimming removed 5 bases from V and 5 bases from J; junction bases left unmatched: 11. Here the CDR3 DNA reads TGTGCCAGCAGTAAACCTGGACTAGGGGAGACCGGGGAGCTGTTTTTT. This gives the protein CASSKPGLGETGELFF.

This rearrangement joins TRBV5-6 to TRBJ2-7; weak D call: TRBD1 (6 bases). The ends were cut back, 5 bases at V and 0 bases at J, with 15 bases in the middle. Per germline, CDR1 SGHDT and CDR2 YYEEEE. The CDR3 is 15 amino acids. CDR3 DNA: TGTGCCAGCAGAAAACAGGGAGTCTCCTCCTACGAGCAGTACGTC. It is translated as CASRKQGVSSYEQYV.